This entry lists 6 T cell receptor beta chains sequenced from one sample in a study of shared clonotypes between healthy human individuals. Some clones are missing from TCRdb's copy, which holds only in-frame ones; the method was immunoSEQ multiplex PCR. The data contain about a million clones, over 60% of them singletons. Specimen: memory CD4+ T cells sorted from blood. Subset here: CD45RA-negative fraction. Receptors originate from a man aged 18 to 30 in good health.

V is TRBV6-1 and J is TRBJ2-7; 8 nucleotides align to TRBD1. Germline loops: CDR1 MNHNS, CDR2 SASEGT. This CDR3 has 14 residues. The junction had 5 bases not matched to a gene; V was cut back by 3 bases and J by 4 bases. DNA for the CDR3: TGTGCCAGCAGTGAGCAGGGGGCGCTTTACGAGCAGTACTTC. Amino acid sequence: CASSEQGALYEQYF.

This chain links TRBV2 with TRBJ2-1, with 9 bases aligning to TRBD2. Germline V gene sequence: CDR1 SNHLY, CDR2 FYNNEI. There are 15 residues in the CDR3. Unmatched junction bases numbered 8, after V lost 2 bases and J lost 9 bases. DNA of the CDR3: TGTGCCAGCAGTGAATTGTCTAGCGGGGTTGGTGAGCAGTTCTTC. Amino acids: CASSELSSGVGEQFF.

The rearrangement uses TRBV6-5 and TRBJ1-5; D is unclear. V was pared by 7 bases and J by 1 base, with 14 bases between. CDR1 MNHEY and CDR2 SVGAGI come from the germline V gene. This CDR3 is built from 15 residues. The CDR3 bases are TGTGCCAGCACCAATCAGGTCGGGAGCAATCAGCCCCAGCATTTT. As protein: CASTNQVGSNQPQHF.

The rearrangement uses TRBV4-1 and TRBJ2-5; TRBD2 matches 13 bases. The CDR3 is 17 residues long. CDR1 and CDR2 (germline): MGHRA, YSYEKL. The ends lost 1 base at V and 5 bases at J; junction bases unmatched: 7. CDR3 residues: CASSQGTTSGRFETQYF. For the CDR3, the DNA is TGCGCCAGCAGCCAAGGGACGACTAGCGGGAGGTTTGAGACCCAGTACTTC.

The rearrangement joins TRBV29-1 to TRBJ2-1; weak D call: TRBD2 (6 bases). The CDR3 extends over 16 amino acids. Trimming left V 2 bases short and J 10 bases short, with 24 bases between. The germline gives CDR1 SQVTM, CDR2 ANQGSEA. This CDR3 reads CSVEPPNGGLLAEQFF. The CDR3, as DNA: TGCAGCGTTGAACCCCCTAACGGGGGATTGCTAGCGGAGCAGTTCTTC.

This chain connects TRBV5-1 to TRBJ2-2; D is perhaps TRBD2 (6 bases). V was cut by 4 bases and J by 1 base, with 11 bases left in between. CDR3 length: 15 residues. The V gene's germline CDR1 is SGHRS and CDR2 YFSETQ. This CDR3 is CASSIDGRNTGELFF. CDR3 in DNA: TGCGCCAGCAGCATCGACGGGAGGAACACCGGGGAGCTGTTTTTT.